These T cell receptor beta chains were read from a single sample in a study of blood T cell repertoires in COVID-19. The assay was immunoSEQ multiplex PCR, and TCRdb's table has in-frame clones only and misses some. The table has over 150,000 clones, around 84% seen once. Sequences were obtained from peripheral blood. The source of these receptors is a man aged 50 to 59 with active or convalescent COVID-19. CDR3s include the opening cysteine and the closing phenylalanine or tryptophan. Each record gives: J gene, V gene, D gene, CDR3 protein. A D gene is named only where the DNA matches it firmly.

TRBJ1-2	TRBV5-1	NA	CASSLQGDGYTF
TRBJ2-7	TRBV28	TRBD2	CASSSTSGVAYEQYF
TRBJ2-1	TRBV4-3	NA	CASSQIQGLGDNEQFF
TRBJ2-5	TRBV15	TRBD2	CATSRPGTSGGAPRETQYF
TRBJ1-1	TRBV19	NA	CATKKGGAISPNTEAFF
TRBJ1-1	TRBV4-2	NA	CASSQDRGSEAFF
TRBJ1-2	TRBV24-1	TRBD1	CATSDPNRGSHGYTF
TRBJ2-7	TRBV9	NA	CASSVGPNPPYEQYF
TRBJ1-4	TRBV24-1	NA	CATSDPGDPSTNEKLFF
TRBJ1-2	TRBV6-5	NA	CASSYSRRSQGGYTF
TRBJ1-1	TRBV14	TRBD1	CASSHTQGAPSSATEAFF
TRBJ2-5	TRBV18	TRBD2	CASSPRRMGSGTGETQYF
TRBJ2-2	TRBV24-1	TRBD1	CATSDSQRQGSVGELFF
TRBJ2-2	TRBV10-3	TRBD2	CAIRSGTSRSGELFF
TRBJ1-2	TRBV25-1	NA	CASSELSEYGYTF
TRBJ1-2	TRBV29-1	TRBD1	CSAQGAPSYGYTF
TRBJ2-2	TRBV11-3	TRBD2	CASSSPLGLAVHTGELFF
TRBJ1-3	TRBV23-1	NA	CASSQSEFGTKKGNTIYF
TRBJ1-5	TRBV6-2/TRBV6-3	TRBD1	CASSYSRTGVYSNQPQHF
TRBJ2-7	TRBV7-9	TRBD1	CASSPLTGTGEQYF
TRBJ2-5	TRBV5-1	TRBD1	CASSLELGGETQYF
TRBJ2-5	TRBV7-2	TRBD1	CASSGQGGETQYF
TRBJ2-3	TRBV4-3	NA	CASSQDRGTDTQYF
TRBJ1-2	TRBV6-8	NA	CASSYLSVNYGYTF
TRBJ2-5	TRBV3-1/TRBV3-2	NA	CASSQQGWETQYF
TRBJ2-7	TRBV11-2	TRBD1	CASSLDRDRAYEQYF
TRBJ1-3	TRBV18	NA	CASSRNRVSTGNTIYF
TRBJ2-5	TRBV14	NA	CASSRDPRTAETQYF
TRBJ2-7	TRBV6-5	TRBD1	CASRLPGTGAEQYF
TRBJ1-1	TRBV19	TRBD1	CASSFYRGQANTEAFF
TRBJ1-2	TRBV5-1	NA	CASRSTSAGYTF
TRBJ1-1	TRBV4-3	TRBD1	CASSRGGQGNTEAFF
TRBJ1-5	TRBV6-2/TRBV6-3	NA	CASSPLALLRGNQPQHF
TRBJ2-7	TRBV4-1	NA	CASAQGLVLYEQYF
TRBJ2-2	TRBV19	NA	CASSVPTYNTGELFF
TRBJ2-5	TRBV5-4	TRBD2	CASTNGGSGRETQYF
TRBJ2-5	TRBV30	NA	CAWTSVVETQYF
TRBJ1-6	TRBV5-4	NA	CASSSLTGNSPLHF
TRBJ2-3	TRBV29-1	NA	CSVEKTDSFYTDTQYF
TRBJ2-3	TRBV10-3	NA	CAISESTSTDTQYF
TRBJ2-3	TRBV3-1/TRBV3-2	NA	CASSQDSSGNTQYF
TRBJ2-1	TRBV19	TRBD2	CASTPGGGSYNEQFF
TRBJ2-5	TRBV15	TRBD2	CATSRGGGQETQYF
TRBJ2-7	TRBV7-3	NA	CASSLTGGRFEQYF
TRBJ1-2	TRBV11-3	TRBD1	CASSRIRDRGDGYTF
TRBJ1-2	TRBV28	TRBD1	CASSLWADRVRGYTF
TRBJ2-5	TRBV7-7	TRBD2	CASSFSGTETQYF
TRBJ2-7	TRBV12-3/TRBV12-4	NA	CASSFNLPYEQYF
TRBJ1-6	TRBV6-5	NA	CASRDTDDLPLHF
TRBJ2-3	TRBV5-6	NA	CASSDSVDTDTQYF
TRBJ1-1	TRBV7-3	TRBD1	CASSFRGHTEAFF
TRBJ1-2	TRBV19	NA	CASSIVGREVYGYTF
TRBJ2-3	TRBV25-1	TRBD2	CASTGGAGSTDTQYF